This T cell receptor beta chain was profiled in a study of blood T cell repertoires in COVID-19. With 11 bases removed from V and 9 bases from J, the gap between germline ends came to 20 bases. Germline V gene lookup returns CDR1 MDHEN and CDR2 SYDVKM. The CDR3 contains 13 residues. Assignments of participants to cohorts depended upon their own reported clinical history. The data were produced by immunoSEQ multiplex PCR, yet TCRdb's version contains in-frame clones alone and is incomplete. The sample lists about 350,000 clones; roughly 90% were seen once. The V and J genes are TRBV28 and TRBJ2-1; possibly TRBD2 for D (6 bases). Sequenced material: PBMCs or T cells enriched from blood (not recorded which). This sequence originates from a woman in her 30s who had recovered from COVID-19. The DNA of the CDR3 is TGTGCCGGGCGGCGACGGCTCGGGGGTGAGCAGTTCTTC. This sequence encodes CAGRRRLGGEQFF.